This TCR beta chain was retrieved from a study of cytomegalovirus exposure and HLA in healthy donors. Overall study results and limits: There were 164 TCR beta chains listed as cytomegalovirus-associated.

The PCR contained 60 Vbeta and 13 Jbeta primers. Measured with immunoSEQ multiplex PCR; TCRdb has only the in-frame clones, and not every one. This table has about 160,000 clones, around 80% appearing once. A note on this clone: Its antigen is currently unknown.

The sequence was obtained from a man aged 18 to 29 in good health and CMV-seronegative. Sequencing used PBMCs.

CDR3 region: CASSQVGTGKTEAFF. Written as DNA, the CDR3 is TGCGCCAGCAGCCAAGTTGGGACAGGGAAAACTGAAGCTTTCTTT. The V gene is TRBV4-1, the J gene TRBJ1-1; the match to TRBD1 covers 9 bases. The V gene end was trimmed by 1 base and the J gene end by 5 bases; junction bases not matched to a gene: 5. The CDR3 length is 15 residues. From germline, CDR1 is MGHRA and CDR2 YSYEKL.